This T cell receptor (beta chain) was sequenced during a study of cytomegalovirus exposure and HLA in healthy donors. Looked up from germline, CDR1 is MDHEN and CDR2 is SYDVKM. The CDR3 extends over 16 amino acids. V was cut by 5 bases and J by 4 bases, with 18 bases left in between. 13 Jbeta primers and 60 Vbeta primers were used for the PCR. Some clones are missing from TCRdb's copy, which holds only in-frame ones; the method was immunoSEQ multiplex PCR. The sample lists roughly 90,000 clones; 78% were seen once. The chain joins TRBV28 to TRBJ1-5, with a possible D match to TRBD1 (5 bases). This receptor was obtained from a woman aged 40-49 years in good health and CMV-seropositive. The material sequenced was PBMCs. The CDR3 loop reads CASSTGGWGGNQPQHF. The CDR3 DNA is TGTGCCAGCAGTACCGGCGGGTGGGGGGGAAATCAGCCCCAGCATTTT.